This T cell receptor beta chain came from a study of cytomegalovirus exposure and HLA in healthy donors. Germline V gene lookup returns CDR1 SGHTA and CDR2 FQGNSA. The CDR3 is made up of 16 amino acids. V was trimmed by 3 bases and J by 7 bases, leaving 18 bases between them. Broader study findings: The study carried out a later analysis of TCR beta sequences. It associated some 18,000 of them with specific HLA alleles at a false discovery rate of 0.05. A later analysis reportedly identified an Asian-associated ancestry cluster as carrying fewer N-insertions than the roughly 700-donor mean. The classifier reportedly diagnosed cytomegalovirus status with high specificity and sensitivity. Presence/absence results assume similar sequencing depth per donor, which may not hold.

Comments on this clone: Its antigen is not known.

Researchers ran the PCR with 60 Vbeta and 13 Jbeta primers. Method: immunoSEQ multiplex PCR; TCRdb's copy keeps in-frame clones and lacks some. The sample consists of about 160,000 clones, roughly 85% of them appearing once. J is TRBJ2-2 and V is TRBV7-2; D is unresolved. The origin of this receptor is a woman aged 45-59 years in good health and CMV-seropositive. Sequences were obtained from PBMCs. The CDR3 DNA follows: TGTGCCAGCAGCTTGCCCGGTTTTTTCTCAGGCGGGGAGCTGTTTTTT. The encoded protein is CASSLPGFFSGGELFF.